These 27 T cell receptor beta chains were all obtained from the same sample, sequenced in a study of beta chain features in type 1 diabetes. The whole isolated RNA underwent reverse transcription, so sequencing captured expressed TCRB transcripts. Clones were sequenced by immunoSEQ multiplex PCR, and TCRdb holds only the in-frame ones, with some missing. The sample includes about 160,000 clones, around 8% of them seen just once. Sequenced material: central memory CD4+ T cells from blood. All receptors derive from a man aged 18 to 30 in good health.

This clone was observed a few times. The CDR3 region is CASSLSVPGLAYF. For the CDR3, the DNA is TGTGCCAGCAGCTTATCTGTTCCGGGGTTAGCGTACTTC. The chain is built from TRBV7-2 and TRBJ2-7; D may be TRBD2 (5 bases). Germline CDR1 is SGHTA and CDR2 is FQGNSA. Trimming removed 2 bases at V and 12 bases at J, with 17 bases between. CDR3 length: 13 residues.

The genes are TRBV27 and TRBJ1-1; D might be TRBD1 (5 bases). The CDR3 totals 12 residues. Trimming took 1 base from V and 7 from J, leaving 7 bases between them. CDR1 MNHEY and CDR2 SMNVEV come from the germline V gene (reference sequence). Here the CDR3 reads CASSLFGGEAFF. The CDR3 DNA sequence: TGTGCCAGCAGTTTATTCGGGGGTGAAGCTTTCTTT.

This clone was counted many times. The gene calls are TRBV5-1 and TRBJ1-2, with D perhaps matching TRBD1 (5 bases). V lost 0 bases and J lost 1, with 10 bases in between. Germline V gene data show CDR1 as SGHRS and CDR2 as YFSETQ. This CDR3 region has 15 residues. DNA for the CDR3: TGCGCCAGCAGCTTGGCCACAGGAGATAACTATGGCTACACCTTC. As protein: CASSLATGDNYGYTF. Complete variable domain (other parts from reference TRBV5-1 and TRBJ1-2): KAGVTQTPRYLIKTRGQQVTLSCSPISGHRSVSWYQQTPGQGLQFLFEYFSETQRNKGNFPGRFSGRQFSNSRSEMNVSTLELGDSALYLCASSLATGDNYGYTFGSGTRLTVV.

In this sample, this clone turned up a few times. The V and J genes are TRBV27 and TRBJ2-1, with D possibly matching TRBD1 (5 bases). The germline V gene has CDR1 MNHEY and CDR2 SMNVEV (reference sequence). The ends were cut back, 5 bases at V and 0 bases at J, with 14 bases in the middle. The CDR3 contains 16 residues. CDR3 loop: CASSNRQGSSYNEQFF. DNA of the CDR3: TGTGCCAGCAGTAACCGTCAGGGAAGCTCCTACAATGAGCAGTTCTTC.

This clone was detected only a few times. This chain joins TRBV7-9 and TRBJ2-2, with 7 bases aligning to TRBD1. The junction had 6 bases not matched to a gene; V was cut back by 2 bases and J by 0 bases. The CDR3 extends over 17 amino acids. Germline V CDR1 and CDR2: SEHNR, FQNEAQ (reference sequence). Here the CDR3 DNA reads TGTGCCAGCAGCTTATCAAGACAGGGCACGAACACCGGGGAGCTGTTTTTT. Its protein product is CASSLSRQGTNTGELFF.

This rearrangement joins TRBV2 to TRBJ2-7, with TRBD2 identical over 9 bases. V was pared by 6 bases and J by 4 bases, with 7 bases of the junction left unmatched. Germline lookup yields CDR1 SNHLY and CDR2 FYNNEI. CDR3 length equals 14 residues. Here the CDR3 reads CASRGQLAGYEQYF. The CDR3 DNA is TGTGCCAGCAGGGGACAGCTAGCGGGGTACGAGCAGTACTTC.

In DNA form, the CDR3 reads TGTGCCAGCAGCTTCAACAGGGGGAGAGAGACCCAGTACTTC. It yields the protein CASSFNRGRETQYF. The V call is TRBV7-2, the J call TRBJ2-5; 8 nucleotides match TRBD1. CDR1 and CDR2 from the germline V gene are SGHTA and FQGNSA. V trimming: 3 bases; J trimming: 4 bases; junction bases outside the gene matches: 4. There are 14 residues in the CDR3.

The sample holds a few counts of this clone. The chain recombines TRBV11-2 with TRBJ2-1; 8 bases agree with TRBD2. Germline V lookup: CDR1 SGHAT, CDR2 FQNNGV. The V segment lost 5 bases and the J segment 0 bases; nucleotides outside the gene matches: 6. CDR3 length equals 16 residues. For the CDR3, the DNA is TGTGCCAGCAGCCGCGGGGGGACCCTCTCCTACAATGAGCAGTTCTTC. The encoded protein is CASSRGGTLSYNEQFF. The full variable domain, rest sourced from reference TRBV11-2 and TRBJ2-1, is EAGVAQSPRYKIIEKRQSVAFWCNPISGHATLYWYQQILGQGPKLLIQFQNNGVVDDSQLPKDRFSAERLKGVDSTLKIQPAKLEDSAVYLCASSRGGTLSYNEQFFGPGTRLTVL.

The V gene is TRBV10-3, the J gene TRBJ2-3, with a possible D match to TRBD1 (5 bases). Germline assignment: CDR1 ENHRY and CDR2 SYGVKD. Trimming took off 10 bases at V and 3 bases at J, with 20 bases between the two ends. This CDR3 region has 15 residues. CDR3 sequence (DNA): TGTGCCACCCGCTGGACATCCAAGGTAACAGATACGCAGTATTTT. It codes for CATRWTSKVTDTQYF.

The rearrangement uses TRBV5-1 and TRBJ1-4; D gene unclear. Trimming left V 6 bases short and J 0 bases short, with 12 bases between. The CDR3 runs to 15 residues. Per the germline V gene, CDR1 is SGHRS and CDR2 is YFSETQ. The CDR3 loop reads CASTNGLATNEKLFF. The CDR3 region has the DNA TGCGCCAGCACGAATGGACTTGCAACTAATGAAAAACTGTTTTTT. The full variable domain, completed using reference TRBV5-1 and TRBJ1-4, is KAGVTQTPRYLIKTRGQQVTLSCSPISGHRSVSWYQQTPGQGLQFLFEYFSETQRNKGNFPGRFSGRQFSNSRSEMNVSTLELGDSALYLCASTNGLATNEKLFFGSGTQLSVL.

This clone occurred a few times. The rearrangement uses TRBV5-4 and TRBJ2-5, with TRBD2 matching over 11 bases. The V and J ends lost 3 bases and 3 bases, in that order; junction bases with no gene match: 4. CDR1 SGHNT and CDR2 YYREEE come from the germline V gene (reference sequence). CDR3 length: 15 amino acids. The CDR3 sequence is CASSWATSGEETQYF. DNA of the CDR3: TGTGCCAGCAGCTGGGCGACTAGCGGGGAAGAGACCCAGTACTTC.

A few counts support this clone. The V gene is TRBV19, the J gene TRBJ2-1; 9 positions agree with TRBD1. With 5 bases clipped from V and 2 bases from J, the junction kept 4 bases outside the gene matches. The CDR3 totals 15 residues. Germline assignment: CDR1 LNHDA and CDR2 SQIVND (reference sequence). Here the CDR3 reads CASSGRDRAYNEQFF. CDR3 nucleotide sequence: TGTGCCAGTAGTGGCCGGGACAGGGCCTACAATGAGCAGTTCTTC.

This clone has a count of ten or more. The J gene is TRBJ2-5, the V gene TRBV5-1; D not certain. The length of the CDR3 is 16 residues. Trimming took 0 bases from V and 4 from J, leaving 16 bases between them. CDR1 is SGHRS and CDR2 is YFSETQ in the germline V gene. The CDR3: CASSLAGVRSAETQYF. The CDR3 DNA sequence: TGCGCCAGCAGCTTGGCCGGCGTCAGGTCAGCAGAGACCCAGTACTTC.

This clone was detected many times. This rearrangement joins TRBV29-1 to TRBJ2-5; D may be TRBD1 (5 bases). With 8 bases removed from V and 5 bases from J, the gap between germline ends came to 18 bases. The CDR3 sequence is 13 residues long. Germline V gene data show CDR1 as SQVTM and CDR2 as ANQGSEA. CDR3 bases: TGCAGCTTCGAGGTCCAGGGCTTGGAGACCCAGTACTTC. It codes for CSFEVQGLETQYF.

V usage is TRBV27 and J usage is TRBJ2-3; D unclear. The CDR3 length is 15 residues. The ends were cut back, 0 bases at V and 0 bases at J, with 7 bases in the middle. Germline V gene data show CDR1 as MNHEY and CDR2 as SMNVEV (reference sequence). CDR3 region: CASSLSTVSTDTQYF. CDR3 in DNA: TGTGCCAGCAGTTTATCCACAGTTAGCACAGATACGCAGTATTTT.

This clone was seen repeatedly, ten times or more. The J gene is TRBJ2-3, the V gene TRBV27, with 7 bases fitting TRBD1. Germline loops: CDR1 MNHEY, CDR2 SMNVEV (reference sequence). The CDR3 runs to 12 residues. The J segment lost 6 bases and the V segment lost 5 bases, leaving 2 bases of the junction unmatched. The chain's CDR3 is CASSTQGDTQYF. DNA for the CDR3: TGTGCCAGCAGTACACAGGGGGATACGCAGTATTTT.

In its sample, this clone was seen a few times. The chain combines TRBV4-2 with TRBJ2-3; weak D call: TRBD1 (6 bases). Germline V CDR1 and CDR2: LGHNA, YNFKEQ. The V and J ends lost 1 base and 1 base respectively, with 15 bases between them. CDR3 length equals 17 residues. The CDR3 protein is CASSQAPLDRRTDTQYF. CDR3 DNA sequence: TGTGCCAGCAGCCAAGCACCTCTGGACAGACGCACAGATACGCAGTATTTT.

The CDR3 reads CASTKQGFTDTQYF. The CDR3 nucleotides are TGTGCCAGCACAAAACAGGGTTTCACAGATACGCAGTATTTT. This chain links TRBV18 with TRBJ2-3; possibly TRBD1 for D (6 bases). Trimming removed 8 bases from V and 2 bases from J, with 14 bases in between. CDR1 and CDR2 from the germline V gene are KGHSH and LQKENI. CDR3 length: 14 amino acids.

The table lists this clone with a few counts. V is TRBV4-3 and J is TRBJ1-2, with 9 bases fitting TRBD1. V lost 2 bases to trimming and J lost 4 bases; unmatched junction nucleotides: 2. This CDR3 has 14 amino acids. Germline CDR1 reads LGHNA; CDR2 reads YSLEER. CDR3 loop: CASSQQGQGYGYTF. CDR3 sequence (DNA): TGCGCCAGCAGCCAACAGGGACAGGGCTATGGCTACACCTTC.

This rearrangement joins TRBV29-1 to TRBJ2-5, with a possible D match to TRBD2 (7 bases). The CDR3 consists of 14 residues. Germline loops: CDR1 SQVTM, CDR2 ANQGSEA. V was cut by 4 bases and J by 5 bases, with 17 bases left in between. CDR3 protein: CSVVFGGGLETQYF. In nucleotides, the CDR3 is TGCAGCGTTGTGTTTGGGGGGGGGCTCGAGACCCAGTACTTC.

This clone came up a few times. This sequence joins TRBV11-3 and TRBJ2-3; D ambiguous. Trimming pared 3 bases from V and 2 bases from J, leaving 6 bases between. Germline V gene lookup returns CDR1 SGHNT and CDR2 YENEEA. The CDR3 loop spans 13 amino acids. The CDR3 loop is CASSFESTDTQYF. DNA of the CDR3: TGTGCCAGCAGCTTTGAGTCCACAGATACGCAGTATTTT.

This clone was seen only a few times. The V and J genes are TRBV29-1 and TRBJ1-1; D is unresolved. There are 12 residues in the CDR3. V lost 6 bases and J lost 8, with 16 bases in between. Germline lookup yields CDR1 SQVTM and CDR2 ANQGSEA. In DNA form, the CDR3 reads TGCAGCGTGGCTTACATGTTCCTGGAAGCTTTCTTT. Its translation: CSVAYMFLEAFF.

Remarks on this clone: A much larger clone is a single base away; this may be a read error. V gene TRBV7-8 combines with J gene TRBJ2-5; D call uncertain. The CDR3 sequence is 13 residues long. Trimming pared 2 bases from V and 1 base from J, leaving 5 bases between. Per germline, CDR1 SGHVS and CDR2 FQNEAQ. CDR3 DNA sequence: TGTGCCAGCAGCTTATCCAGCCAAGAGACCCAGTACTTC. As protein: CASSLSSQETQYF. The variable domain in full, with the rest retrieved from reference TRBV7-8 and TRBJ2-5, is GAGVSQSPRYKVAKRGQDVALRCDPISGHVSLFWYQQALGQGPEFLTYFQNEAQLDKSGLPSDRFFAERPEGSVSTLKIQRTQQEDSAVYLCASSLSSQETQYFGPGTRLLVL.

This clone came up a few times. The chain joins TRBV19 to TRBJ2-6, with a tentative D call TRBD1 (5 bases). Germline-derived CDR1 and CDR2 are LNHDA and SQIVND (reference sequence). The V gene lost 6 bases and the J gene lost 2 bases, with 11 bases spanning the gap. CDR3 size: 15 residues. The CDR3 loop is CASSQPGTGANVLTF. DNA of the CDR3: TGTGCCAGTAGCCAGCCAGGGACTGGGGCCAACGTCCTGACTTTC.

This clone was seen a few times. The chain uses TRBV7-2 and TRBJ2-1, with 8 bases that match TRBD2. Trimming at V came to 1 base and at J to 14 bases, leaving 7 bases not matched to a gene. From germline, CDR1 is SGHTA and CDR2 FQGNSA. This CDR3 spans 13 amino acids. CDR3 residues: CASSLGAGAWEFF. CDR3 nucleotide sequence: TGTGCCAGCAGCTTAGGAGCGGGAGCTTGGGAGTTCTTC.

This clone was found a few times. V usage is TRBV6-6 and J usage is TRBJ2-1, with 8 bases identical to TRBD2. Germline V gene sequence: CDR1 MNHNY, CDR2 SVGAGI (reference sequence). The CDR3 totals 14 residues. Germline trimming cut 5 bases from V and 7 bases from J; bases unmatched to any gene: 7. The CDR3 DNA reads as TGTGCCAGCAGTGACAGCGGGAGTATGAATGAGCAGTTCTTC. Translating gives CASSDSGSMNEQFF.

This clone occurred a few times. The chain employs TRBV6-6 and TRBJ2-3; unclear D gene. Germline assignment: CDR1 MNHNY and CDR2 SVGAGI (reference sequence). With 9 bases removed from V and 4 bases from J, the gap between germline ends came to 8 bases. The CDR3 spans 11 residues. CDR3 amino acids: CASSTADTQYF. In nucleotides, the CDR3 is TGTGCCAGTAGCACCGCAGATACGCAGTATTTT.